This T cell receptor (beta chain) came from a study of blood T cell repertoires in COVID-19. Clones were read by immunoSEQ multiplex PCR, and TCRdb kept only the in-frame ones, dropping some. This sample yields more than 150,000 clones, of which more than 75% are seen a single time; around 0.5% belongs to the top ten. Seattle enrolled patients during active infection and tracked them longitudinally. The clonotype comes from a man in his 60s with COVID-19, enrolled during active disease. Sequenced input: peripheral blood.

Written as DNA, the CDR3 is TGTGCCAGCACAGCCGGGACAGGGCCCTACAATGAGCAGTTCTTC. This encodes CASTAGTGPYNEQFF. The J gene is TRBJ2-1, the V gene TRBV18; 9 bases fit TRBD1. Germline values: CDR1 KGHSH, CDR2 LQKENI. Trimming removed 8 bases from V and 2 bases from J; junction bases left unmatched: 7. This CDR3 contains 15 residues.